The 10 T cell receptor beta chains below were found in one sample sequenced in a study of a mutant IDH1 vaccine in newly diagnosed glioma. Sequenced by immunoSEQ multiplex PCR; TCRdb stores in-frame clones only, minus some. The data hold about 94,000 clones, with nearly 90% observed a single time. These TCRs are of unknown antigen specificity. This sample's time point: week 47, end of study. The investigators gave 300 ug of mutant IDH1 20-mer peptide in each vaccine dose, together with topical imiquimod. Sample: PBMCs, taken from a glioma patient whose treatment included an IDH1 peptide vaccine. The receptors stem from a woman aged 50 to 60 with glioma.

This clone was counted a single time. V is TRBV28 and J is TRBJ1-5; D unclear. Germline lookup yields CDR1 MDHEN and CDR2 SYDVKM. This CDR3 has 11 residues. V dropped 3 bases and J dropped 13 bases, with 10 bases sitting between them. CDR3 protein: CASSFNSYQHF. In DNA, the CDR3 is TGTGCCAGCAGTTTTAATTCGTATCAGCATTTT.

The CDR3 sequence is CASSGIEAGANVLTF. CDR3 DNA: TGTGCCAGCAGTGGGATAGAGGCTGGGGCCAACGTCCTGACTTTC. This chain links TRBV6-1 with TRBJ2-6, with unresolved D. V was shortened by 4 bases and J by 2 bases, with 9 bases between the two germline ends. The CDR3 runs 15 residues. Per germline, CDR1 MNHNS and CDR2 SASEGT.

The chain recombines TRBV6-1 with TRBJ2-1, with D possibly being TRBD1 (6 bases). In germline, CDR1 is MNHNS, CDR2 SASEGT. The CDR3 contains 12 residues. V was pared by 8 bases and J by 5 bases, with 10 bases between. DNA of the CDR3: TGTGCCAGCCAGGGGTTGCACAATGAGCAGTTCTTC. It codes for CASQGLHNEQFF.

This sequence joins TRBV28 and TRBJ1-5, with a possible D match to TRBD1 (6 bases). Germline CDR1 reads MDHEN; CDR2 reads SYDVKM. V dropped 1 base and J dropped 0 bases, with 19 bases sitting between them. The CDR3 spans 19 residues. The CDR3 coding sequence is TGTGCCAGCAGTTTATCCCGTACAGGGAGAGGATATAGCAATCAGCCCCAGCATTTT. Encoded protein: CASSLSRTGRGYSNQPQHF.

This clone was recorded only once. The chain carries TRBV6-1 and TRBJ1-2; 7 bases fit TRBD1. Germline assignment: CDR1 MNHNS and CDR2 SASEGT. V shed 2 bases, J shed 4 bases, and the junction held 7 bases outside the gene matches. The CDR3 extends over 15 amino acids. CDR3 residues: CASSEQAGTVYGYTF. The CDR3 DNA reads as TGTGCCAGCAGTGAACAGGCCGGGACAGTCTATGGCTACACCTTC.

Of note for this clone: Different DNA sequences within this sample yield the same CDR3. V is TRBV5-1 and J is TRBJ2-5, with 14 bases fitting TRBD2. CDR3 length equals 17 residues. CDR1 and CDR2 from the germline V gene are SGHRS and YFSETQ. After removal of 5 bases from V and 5 bases from J, the junction contained 11 bases not matched to a gene. The CDR3 loop reads CASSSGLAGVTGETQYF. The CDR3 DNA is TGCGCCAGCAGTTCGGGACTAGCGGGAGTAACGGGGGAGACCCAGTACTTC.

The chain employs TRBV6-5 and TRBJ1-1, with TRBD1 matching over 9 bases. The CDR3 has 15 amino acids. Germline values: CDR1 MNHEY, CDR2 SVGAGI. V shed 2 bases and J 0 bases; nucleotides not matched to a gene: 1. DNA for the CDR3: TGTGCCAGCAGTTACAGGACAGGGGTGAACACTGAAGCTTTCTTT. Its protein is CASSYRTGVNTEAFF.

V usage is TRBV11-3 and J usage is TRBJ2-1, with a weak D call TRBD2 (6 bases). The CDR3 spans 15 residues. The germline V gene encodes CDR1 SGHNT and CDR2 YENEEA. V was cut by 3 bases and J by 10 bases, with 19 bases left in between. The CDR3 region has the DNA TGTGCCAGCAGCTTTACCCGTGGTGGCCGGGGGGAGCAGTTCTTC. Residues: CASSFTRGGRGEQFF.

In its sample, this clone was seen once. Here the CDR3 reads CASSQDLAGGPRISQYF. CDR3 bases: TGTGCCAGCAGCCAAGACTTAGCGGGAGGGCCCAGGATTTCGCAGTATTTT. The gene calls are TRBV4-2 and TRBJ2-3, with 11 bases aligning to TRBD2. The germline CDR1 and CDR2 sequences are LGHNA and YNFKEQ. The CDR3 has 17 amino acids. Losses at the gene ends were 0 bases for V and 10 bases for J; bases not matched to a gene: 12.

The rearrangement uses TRBV30 and TRBJ1-1; D unresolved. Germline values: CDR1 GTSNPN, CDR2 SVGIG (reference sequence). CDR3 length: 10 amino acids. The CDR3 sequence: CHGYAGKAFF. The CDR3 DNA reads TGTCATGGGTACGCGGGGAAAGCTTTCTTT.